The T cell receptor (beta chain) described here comes from a study of identical twins. CDR3 length equals 14 residues. With V trimmed by 10 bases and J by 5 bases, 12 bases remained unmatched. Germline CDR1 SNHLY, CDR2 FYNNEI. Via MiXCR, TCRdb re-called the 5' RACE reads, giving one row per CDR3 protein. The sample consists of approximately 350,000 distinct CDR3 sequences, around 12% of them appearing once. These data were likewise used in another study, on yellow fever vaccine responses in identical twins.

The chain couples TRBV2 to TRBJ2-5, with TRBD1 matching 8 bases. The material sequenced was CD8+ T cells sorted from blood. The sequence came from a woman aged 18-29 years in good health. For the CDR3, the DNA is TGTGCCATTCTAATTGGACAGGGTGGTGAGACCCAGTACTTC. This sequence encodes CAILIGQGGETQYF.